This T cell receptor beta chain derives from a study of T cell responses to AZD1222 COVID-19 vaccine (dated by TCRdb to the early 2020s). Context from the whole study: AZD1222 recipients with second doses at about 4 weeks or about 12 weeks were pooled, because spike-specific TCR depth and breadth did not differ between schedules. Trial participants were enrolled by age into subgroups of 18-55, 56-69 and 70-plus years, and around 140, 26 and 57 TCR-sequenced participants, respectively, were included in these subgroups. TCR sequencing was performed for more than 230 trial participants, of whom 207 were given two doses of AZD1222 and around 25 were given two doses of MenACWY control vaccine.

Overall study outcomes, separate from this receptor: Only 5 to 7 AZD1222 recipients were SARS-CoV-2 seropositive at baseline, limiting conclusions about previously exposed vaccinees. The 56-69-year group was small, and its depth increase did not reach significance, likely because of low power. Participants were mostly white British, with more females than males. The authors suggested clonal diversity may have been underestimated. A significant rise in spike-specific TCR breadth and depth was observed after two AZD1222 doses relative to day 0 and relative to MenACWY recipients. Nearly half of unique spike-specific TCRs reportedly recognized epitopes outside regions mutated in the B.1.351 and B.1.1.7 variants. Because no day 14 peak-response samples were available, the repertoires could be characterized only after the peak T cell response. The whole spike protein was spanned by vaccine-associated CD4 TCRs, and dominant responses were seen in regions 160-218 and 743-854.

Details on this clone: The specificity of this receptor is unknown. Base quality data are lacking; no much larger clone is found one base away.

From a lookup of the germline V gene, CDR1 and CDR2 are SGHDN and FVKESK. Taken from cysteine to phenylalanine, the CDR3 has 16 residues. Only the CDR3 DNA is retained, 48 bases long and in frame from the first base. Here V drops 2 bases and J drops 8 bases, and the junction holds 11 bases not matched to any gene. Interpreted using the paper, the time point label stands for: baseline before first vaccination. Vaccinee samples were obtained from the UK trials COV001 and COV002, which included a single-blind randomized controlled phase 2/3 trial of AZD1222 (ChAdOx1 nCoV-19) in healthy adults. For TCRbeta chain sequencing, PBMC samples from trial participants were taken at day 0 and at day 28 after the second dose. The CDR3 regions of human TCRbeta chains were subjected to immunosequencing. As for the original processing: TCRs in the repertoires were compared against a reference library of SARS-CoV-2-specific TCRs that had been generated with the MIRA antigen-specificity platform. Breadth was defined as the fraction of unique TCRs that were SARS-CoV-2-associated. Depth was defined as the fraction of total T cells that were SARS-CoV-2-associated. Using the MIRA data, each spike-specific TCR was assigned both to the spike region to which the TCR was reactive and to a CD4 or CD8 class. Log10-transformed breadth and depth values were compared by one-way ANOVA with Sidak's multiple comparisons tests. TCRdb provides this immuneACCESS table in a form limited to in-frame rearrangements. Some clones are lacking; in checked studies, under half of them reflect an unresolved V gene, and why the rest are absent is not known. D and trimming were read from the DNA, whereas the V and J calls and clone size are those reported in that table. For this sample the table gives 140,000 or so clones, of which roughly nine tenths were detected only once. Approximately 1.5% of the sample is held by the ten biggest clonotypes.

The sequence is built from TRBV14 and TRBJ2-4; 8 central bases correspond to TRBD1. Sequenced material: peripheral blood, taken on day 0 of AZD1222 vaccination. This TCR derives from an adult in good health. The DNA is as follows: TGTGCCAGCAGCCAAATGACAGGGGCCAGCAGGGACATTCAGTACTTC. This translates into CASSQMTGASRDIQYF. The full variable domain, completed from the reference TRBV14 and TRBJ2-4 proteins outside the CDR3, reads EAGVTQFPSHSVIEKGQTVTLRCDPISGHDNLYWYRRVMGKEIKFLLHFVKESKQDESGMPNNRFLAERTGGTYSTLKVQPAELEDSGVYFCASSQMTGASRDIQYFGAGTRLSVL.